This paragraph covers one T cell receptor beta chain sequence. Its antigen target is currently unknown. No much larger clone is present one base from it, and per-base qualities are unavailable. This sample is drawn from a study of TIL therapy for anti-PD-1-resistant metastatic lung cancer listed by TCRdb under 2021. Background on the whole study: A median age of around 54 years (range about 38-80) and a median tumor PD-L1 proportion score of roughly 5.4% were recorded among enrolled patients. Tumor and peripheral blood T cell receptor beta sequencing was used to track clonotypes across tumor, expanded TIL product and serial blood samples. The cohort was composed predominantly of lung adenocarcinoma, with a few EGFR-mutant and two ALK-rearranged tumors included, and half of patients were identified as current or former smokers. A median non-synonymous tumor mutation burden of around 1.5 mutations per megabase was determined across the cohort by whole-exome sequencing.

The CDR3 spans 15 residues, from the cysteine through the phenylalanine. Of all the DNA, just the CDR3 is kept, 45 bases in frame from base 1. CDR1 is given as SGHTA and CDR2 as FQGNSA, both from the germline V gene. V is shortened by 5 bases, J by 1 base, and the region joining them spans 14 bases. Broad study findings and their caveats: The study protocol defined all tumor marker inferences as exploratory. Higher clonality and lower diversity were observed in expanded TIL cultures than in baseline intratumoral T cells (median clonality around 6% vs 30%, p < 0.0001). The cohort was highly selected, including more treatment-naive, never-smoker and oncogene-addicted patients than is typical, which limits generalizability. TIL culture showed high clonal turnover, with many enriched product clones undetected in the baseline tumor, suggesting clonal contraction rather than faithful expansion.

TCR beta CDR3 regions were amplified from genomic DNA by bias-controlled multiplex PCR with the immunoSEQ v3 hsTCRB kit. TCR libraries were sequenced on an Illumina NextSeq 500 to 2 million to 2.5 million read pairs for survey level or roughly 4.5-6.5 million for deep level. The authors processed their data as follows. The immunoSEQ Analyzer software assigned V, D and J genes, filtered out non-productive sequences, and reported clonality. Repertoires were compared using productive Simpson clonality and Morisita overlap index of productive TRB rearrangements between infused TIL and blood. What TCRdb holds here is the immuneACCESS table cut down to in-frame rearrangements. Part of the clones is not present; checked against another copy, under half of the missing clones reflect an unresolved V gene, and the others are unexplained. The DNA was the basis for D and trimming; V, J and clone size are from that table. The sample yields under 100,000 clones; roughly 65% were counted once. The ten largest make up approximately 11% of the sample.

What the time point label conveys for this sample: pre-treatment sample, taken before nivolumab and TIL therapy. The baseline tumor samples, taken from the same resection that was used to grow TIL, were excised metastases, most often pleural nodules or supraclavicular lymph nodes. Tumors were harvested prior to any PD-1/PD-L1 blockade, after which nivolumab was administered to patients, and lymphodepletion, expanded TIL infusion and IL-2 were given to patients who progressed. Between late 2017 and 2020, a dual-center phase I trial enrolled adults who had stage 4 NSCLC. The samples were drawn from an open-label, single-arm phase I trial testing tumor-infiltrating lymphocyte therapy combined with nivolumab in advanced non-small cell lung cancer. Portions of each resected tumor were snap-frozen in liquid nitrogen and stored at -80 °C. Tumor regions of interest were selected on H&E sections by laser-capture macrodissection, were pulverized into roughly 16 mg aliquots, and were extracted with Qiagen Allprep kits.

This receptor was obtained from a person between 30 and 80 years old with non-small cell lung cancer. This specimen consisted of tumor tissue, obtained at baseline. The V and J segments used are TRBV7-2 and TRBJ1-1; possibly the D gene is TRBD1, per 5 matching bases. The CDR3 region has the sequence CASSPRERRNTEAFF. The DNA sequence reads TGTGCCAGCAGCCCCAGGGAGAGGCGGAACACTGAAGCTTTCTTT.